The source of this T cell receptor beta chain is a study of OX40 agonist ivuxolimab in advanced cancers. Data came from immunoSEQ multiplex PCR; TCRdb stores just in-frame clones and leaves some out. The sample consists of roughly 74,000 clones, approximately 84% of them appearing once. V lost 4 bases, J lost 3 bases, and 10 bases lay in between. This CDR3 has 13 amino acids. Germline V gene lookup returns CDR1 SGHRS and CDR2 YFSETQ. J is TRBJ1-2 and V is TRBV5-1; weak D call: TRBD1 (5 bases). The sample was CD4+ or CD8+ T cells sorted from blood, taken in a trial of the OX40 agonist ivuxolimab. The sequence was obtained from an adult with an advanced solid tumor such as melanoma, head and neck, liver or kidney cancer. The CDR3 nucleotides are TGCGCCAGCAGCCGGGGGACGGACTATGGCTACACCTTC. Translated: CASSRGTDYGYTF.